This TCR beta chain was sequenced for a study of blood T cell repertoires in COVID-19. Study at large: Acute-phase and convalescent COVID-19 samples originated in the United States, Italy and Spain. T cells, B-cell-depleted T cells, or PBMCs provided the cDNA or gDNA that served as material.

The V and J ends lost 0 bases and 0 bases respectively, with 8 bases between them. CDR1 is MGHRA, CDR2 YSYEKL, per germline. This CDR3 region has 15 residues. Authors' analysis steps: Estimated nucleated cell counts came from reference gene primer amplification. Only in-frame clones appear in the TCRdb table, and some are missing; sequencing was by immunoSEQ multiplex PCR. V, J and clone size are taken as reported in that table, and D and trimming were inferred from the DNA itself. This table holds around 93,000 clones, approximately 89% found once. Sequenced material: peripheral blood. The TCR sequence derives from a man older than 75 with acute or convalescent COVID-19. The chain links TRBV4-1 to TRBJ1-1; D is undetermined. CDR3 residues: CASSQEVPMNTEAFF. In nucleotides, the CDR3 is TGCGCCAGCAGCCAAGAGGTACCTATGAACACTGAAGCTTTCTTT.